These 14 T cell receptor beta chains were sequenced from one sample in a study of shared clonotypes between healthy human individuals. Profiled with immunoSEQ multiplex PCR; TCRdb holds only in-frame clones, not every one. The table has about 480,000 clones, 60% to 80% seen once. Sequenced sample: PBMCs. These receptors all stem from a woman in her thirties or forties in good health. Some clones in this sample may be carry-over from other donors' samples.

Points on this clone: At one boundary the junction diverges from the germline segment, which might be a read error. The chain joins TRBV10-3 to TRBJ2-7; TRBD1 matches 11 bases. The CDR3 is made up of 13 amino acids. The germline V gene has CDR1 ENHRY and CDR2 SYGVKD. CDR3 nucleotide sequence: TGTGCCATCGCGGACAGGGGGCGCGACGAGCAGTGCTTC. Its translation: CAIADRGRDEQCF.

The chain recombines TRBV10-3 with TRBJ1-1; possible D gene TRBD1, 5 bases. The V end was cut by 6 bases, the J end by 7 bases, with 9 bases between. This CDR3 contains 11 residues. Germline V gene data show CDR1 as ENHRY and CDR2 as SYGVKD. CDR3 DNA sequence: TGTGCCATCAGCCCAGGGTTTGAAGCTTTCTTT. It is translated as CAISPGFEAFF.

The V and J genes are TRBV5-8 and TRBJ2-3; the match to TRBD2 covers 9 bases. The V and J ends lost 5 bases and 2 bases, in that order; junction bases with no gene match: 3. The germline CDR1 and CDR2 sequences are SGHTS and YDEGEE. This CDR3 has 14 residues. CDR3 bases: TGTGCCAGCAGGACTAGCGGAGTCACAGATACGCAGTATTTT. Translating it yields CASRTSGVTDTQYF.

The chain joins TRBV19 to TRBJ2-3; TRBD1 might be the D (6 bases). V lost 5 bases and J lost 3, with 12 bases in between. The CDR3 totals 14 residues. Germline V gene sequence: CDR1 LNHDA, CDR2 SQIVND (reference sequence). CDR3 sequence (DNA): TGTGCCAGTAGTCCTCGGACAGAAACAGATACGCAGTATTTT. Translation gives CASSPRTETDTQYF.

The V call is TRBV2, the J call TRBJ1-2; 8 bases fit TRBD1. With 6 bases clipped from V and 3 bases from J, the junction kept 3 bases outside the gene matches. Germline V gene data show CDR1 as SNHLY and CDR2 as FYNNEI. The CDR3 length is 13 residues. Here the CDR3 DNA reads TGTGCCAGCAGAGACAGGGGATACTATGGCTACACCTTC. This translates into CASRDRGYYGYTF.

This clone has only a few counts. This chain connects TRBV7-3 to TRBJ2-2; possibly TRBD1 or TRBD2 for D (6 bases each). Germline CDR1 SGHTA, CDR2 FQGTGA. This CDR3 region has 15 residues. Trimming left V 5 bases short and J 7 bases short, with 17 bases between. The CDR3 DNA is TGTGCCAGCAGCCCGGTCCAACAGGGAGGCGGGGAGCTGTTTTTT. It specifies CASSPVQQGGGELFF.

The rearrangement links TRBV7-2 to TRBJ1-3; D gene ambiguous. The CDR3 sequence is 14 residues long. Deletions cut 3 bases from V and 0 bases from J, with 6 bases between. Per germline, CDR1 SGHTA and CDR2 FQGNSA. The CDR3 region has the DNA TGTGCCAGCAGCTTGGTCCACTCTGGAAACACCATATATTTT. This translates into CASSLVHSGNTIYF.

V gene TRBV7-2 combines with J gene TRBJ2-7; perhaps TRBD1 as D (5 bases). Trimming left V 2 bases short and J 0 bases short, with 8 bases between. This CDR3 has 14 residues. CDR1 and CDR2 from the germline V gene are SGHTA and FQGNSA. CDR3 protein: CASSLRGHSYEQYF. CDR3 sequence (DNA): TGTGCCAGCAGCTTAAGGGGCCACTCCTACGAGCAGTACTTC.

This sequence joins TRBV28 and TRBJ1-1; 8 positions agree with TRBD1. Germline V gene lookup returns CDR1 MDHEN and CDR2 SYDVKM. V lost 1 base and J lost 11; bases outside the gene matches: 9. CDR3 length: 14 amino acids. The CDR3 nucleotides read TGTGCCAGCAGTTTATTTGGGACAGGTGCGGAGGCTTTCTTT. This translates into CASSLFGTGAEAFF.

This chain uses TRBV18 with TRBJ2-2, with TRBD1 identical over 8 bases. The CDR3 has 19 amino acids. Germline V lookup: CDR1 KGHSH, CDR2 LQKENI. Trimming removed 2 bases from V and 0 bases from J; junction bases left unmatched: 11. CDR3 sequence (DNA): TGTGCCAGCTCACCATCAGACAGGGGACAGCCCCCGAACACCGGGGAGCTGTTTTTT. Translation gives CASSPSDRGQPPNTGELFF.

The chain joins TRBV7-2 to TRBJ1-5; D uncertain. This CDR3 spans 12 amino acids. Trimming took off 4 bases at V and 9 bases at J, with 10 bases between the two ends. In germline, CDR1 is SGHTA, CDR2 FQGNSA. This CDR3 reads CASSSTPGPQHF. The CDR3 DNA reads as TGTGCCAGCAGCTCTACCCCGGGGCCCCAGCATTTT.

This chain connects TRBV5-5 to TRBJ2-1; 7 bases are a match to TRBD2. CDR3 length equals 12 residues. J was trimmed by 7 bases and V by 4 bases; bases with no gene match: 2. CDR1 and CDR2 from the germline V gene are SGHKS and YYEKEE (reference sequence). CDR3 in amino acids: CASSQAGNEQFF. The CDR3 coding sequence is TGTGCCAGCAGCCAAGCGGGGAATGAGCAGTTCTTC.

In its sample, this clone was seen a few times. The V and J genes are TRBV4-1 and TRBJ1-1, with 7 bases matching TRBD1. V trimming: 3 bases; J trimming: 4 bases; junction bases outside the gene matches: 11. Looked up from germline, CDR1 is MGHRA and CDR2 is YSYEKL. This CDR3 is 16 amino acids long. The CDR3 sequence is CASSHPLQGRSTEAFF. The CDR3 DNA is TGCGCCAGCAGCCACCCCTTACAGGGGAGGAGCACTGAAGCTTTCTTT.

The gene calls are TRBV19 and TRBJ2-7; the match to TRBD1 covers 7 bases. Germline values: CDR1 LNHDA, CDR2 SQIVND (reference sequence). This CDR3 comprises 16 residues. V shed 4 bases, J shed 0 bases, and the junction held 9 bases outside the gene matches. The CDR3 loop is CASSKRTGSFSYEQYF. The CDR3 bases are TGTGCCAGTAGTAAGCGGACAGGAAGCTTCTCCTACGAGCAGTACTTC. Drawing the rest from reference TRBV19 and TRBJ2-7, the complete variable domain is DGGITQSPKYLFRKEGQNVTLSCEQNLNHDAMYWYRQDPGQGLRLIYYSQIVNDFQKGDIAEGYSVSREKKESFPLTVTSAQKNPTAFYLCASSKRTGSFSYEQYFGPGTRLTVT.